This TCR beta chain was sequenced for a study of shared clonotypes between healthy human individuals. A few counts support this clone. There are 12 residues in the CDR3. Trimming cost V 4 bases and J 4 bases, with 3 bases left between them. Germline CDR1 is SGHNT and CDR2 is YYREEE (reference sequence). Profiled with immunoSEQ multiplex PCR; TCRdb holds only in-frame clones, not every one. The sample records around 1.1 million clones, around 78% being singletons. This sequence originates from a man between 18 and 35 years old in good health. Some clones in this sample may be carry-over from other donors' samples. The V call is TRBV5-4, the J call TRBJ2-6; D not resolved. What was sequenced was memory CD4+ T cells from PBMCs. Subset: CD45RA-negative fraction. CDR3 DNA: TGTGCCAGCAGCACCGGGGCCAACGTCCTGACTTTC. Its translation: CASSTGANVLTF.